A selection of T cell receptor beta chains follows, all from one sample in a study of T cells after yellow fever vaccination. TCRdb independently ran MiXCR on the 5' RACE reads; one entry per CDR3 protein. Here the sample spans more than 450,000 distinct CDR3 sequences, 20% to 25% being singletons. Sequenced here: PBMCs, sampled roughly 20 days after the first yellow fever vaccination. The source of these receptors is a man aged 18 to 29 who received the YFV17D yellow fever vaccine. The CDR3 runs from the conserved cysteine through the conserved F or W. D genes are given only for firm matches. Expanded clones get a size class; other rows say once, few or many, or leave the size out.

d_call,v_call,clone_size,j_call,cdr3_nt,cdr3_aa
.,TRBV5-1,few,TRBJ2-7,TGCGCCAGCAGCCTGACTAGACACGAGCAGTACTTC,CASSLTRHEQYF
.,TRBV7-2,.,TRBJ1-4,TGTGCCAGCAGCTTAGGGACCAATAATGAAAAACTGTTTTTT,CASSLGTNNEKLFF
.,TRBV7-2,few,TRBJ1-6,TGTGCCAGCAGCTTAGGCGCCAGGACGAATTCACCCCTCCACTTT,CASSLGARTNSPLHF
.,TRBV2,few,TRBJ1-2,TGTGCCAGCAGTGAAGAAGGCAGGGGCAAATATGGCTACACCTTC,CASSEEGRGKYGYTF
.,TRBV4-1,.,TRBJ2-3,TGCGCCAGCAGCCAAGAGGCGGGAGATACGCAGTATTTT,CASSQEAGDTQYF
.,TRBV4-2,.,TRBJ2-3,TGTGCCAGCAGCAACCTCGGCTTGACAGCCACTAGCACAGATACGCAGTATTTT,CASSNLGLTATSTDTQYF
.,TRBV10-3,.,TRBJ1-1,TGTGCCATCAGTGCCGGGTCACGAGGGGCTGAAGCTTTCTTT,CAISAGSRGAEAFF
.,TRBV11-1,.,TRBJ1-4,TGTGCCAGCAGCTTGAGCAGGAGGGTACGGATGAGTAATGAAAAACTGTTTTTT,CASSLSRRVRMSNEKLFF
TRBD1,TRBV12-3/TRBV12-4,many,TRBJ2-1,TGTGCCAGCAGTTTGTGGGACAGGGGTTCCCATGAGCAGTTCTTC,CASSLWDRGSHEQFF
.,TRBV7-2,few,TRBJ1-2,TGTGCCAGCAGCTCCCAGGCGGGGGCGGGCTATGGCTACACCTTC,CASSSQAGAGYGYTF
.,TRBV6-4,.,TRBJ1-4,TGTGCCAGCAGTGACTCGGGGGGCCCGTCAAATGAAAAACTGTTTTTT,CASSDSGGPSNEKLFF
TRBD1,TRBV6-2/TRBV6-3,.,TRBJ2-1,TGTGCCAGCACAGGGACAGTTGTTATGGACCAGTTCTTC,CASTGTVVMDQFF
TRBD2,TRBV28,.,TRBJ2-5,TGTGCCAGCATCCCCGGGGGGGGAAAGACCCAGTACTTC,CASIPGGGKTQYF
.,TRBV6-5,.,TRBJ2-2,TGTGCCAGTACGAGGGGAGGTCCCGGGGAGCTGTTTTTT,CASTRGGPGELFF
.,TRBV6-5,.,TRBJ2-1,TGTGCCAGCAGTTACAACCCTCAAGGGGGGGACAATGAGCAGTTCTTC,CASSYNPQGGDNEQFF
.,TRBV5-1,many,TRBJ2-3,TGCGCCAGCAGCTTCCCCCCCGGGACGCAAGGGGCAGATACGCAGTATTTT,CASSFPPGTQGADTQYF
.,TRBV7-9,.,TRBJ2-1,TGTGCCAGCAGCTTCAACCCGAATGCGCAGTTCTTC,CASSFNPNAQFF
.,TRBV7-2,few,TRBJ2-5,TGTGCCAGCAGCTTAGCCGAAGGGGTTATAAGGTCTCAGTACTTC,CASSLAEGVIRSQYF
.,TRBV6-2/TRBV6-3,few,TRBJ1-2,TGTGCCAGCAGCTCAGGACGGACGTTGAACTATGGCTACACCTTC,CASSSGRTLNYGYTF
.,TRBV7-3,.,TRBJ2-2,TGTGCCAGCAGCTTAGGGGCAGCATTGAACACCGGGGAGCTGTTTTTT,CASSLGAALNTGELFF
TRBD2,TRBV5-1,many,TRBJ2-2,TGCGCCAGCAGCCCGGGACTATCCCTGACCGGGGAGCTGTTTTTT,CASSPGLSLTGELFF
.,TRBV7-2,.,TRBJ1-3,TGTGCCAGCAGCTTACAGGTGATCTCTGGAAACACCATATATTTT,CASSLQVISGNTIYF